This is a list of T cell receptor beta chains from one sample in a study of blood T cells in healthy people across ages. TCRdb fed the 5' RACE reads into MiXCR, producing one record per CDR3 protein. The sample shows more than 1.4 million distinct CDR3 sequences, 40% to 50% of them seen only once. The specimen sequenced was blood. Receptors originate from a woman between 18 and 29 years old in good health. The CDR3 runs from the conserved cysteine through the conserved F or W. The D gene is left open where the match is weak. Clone sizes are given selectively: once, few, many, or a class where the clone is expanded.

>TRBV3-1|TRBJ1-2|TRBD1|.
CTSSQELDRVLALWLKIYGYTF
TGTACCAGCAGCCAAGAACTGGACAGGGTCCTGGCCTTATGGCTAAAAATCTATGGCTACACCTTC
>TRBV7-6|TRBJ1-2|TRBD1|.
CASSARQGNYGYTF
TGTGCCAGCAGCGCTCGACAGGGGAACTATGGCTACACCTTC
>TRBV15|TRBJ1-5|.|.
CATSRDQGNQPQHF
TGTGCCACCAGCAGAGATCAGGGGAATCAGCCCCAGCATTTT
>TRBV6-2/TRBV6-3|TRBJ1-2|.|.
CASRTGTPGFTF
TGTGCCAGCAGGACCGGGACTCCCGGGTTCACCTTC
>TRBV7-9|TRBJ1-1|.|.
CASSGQQGSSTEAFF
TGTGCCAGCAGCGGACAGCAAGGCTCGTCCACTGAAGCTTTCTTT
>TRBV6-1|TRBJ1-1|TRBD1|once
CASSEGGYRSGGTEAFF
TGTGCCAGCAGTGAGGGGGGCTATCGTTCAGGGGGCACTGAAGCTTTCTTT
>TRBV6-6|TRBJ1-4|.|.
CASSRQHANEKLFF
TGTGCCAGCAGCCGTCAACACGCAAATGAAAAACTGTTTTTT
>TRBV28|TRBJ2-5|TRBD2|.
CASRASGIETQYF
TGTGCCAGCAGGGCTAGCGGGATAGAGACCCAGTACTTC
>TRBV20-1|TRBJ1-1|TRBD1|few
CSARAHRGRGEAFF
TGCAGTGCTAGAGCCCACAGGGGGAGAGGTGAAGCTTTCTTT
>TRBV20-1|TRBJ2-5|.|few
CSAGNSETQYF
TGCAGTGCTGGGAATAGTGAGACCCAGTACTTC
>TRBV11-2|TRBJ2-1|TRBD1|.
CASSSPDRGPAHEQFF
TGTGCCAGCAGCTCACCGGACAGGGGGCCGGCTCATGAGCAGTTCTTC
>TRBV27|TRBJ2-3|TRBD2|.
CASRPWLAGGTDTQYF
TGTGCCAGCAGACCGTGGCTAGCGGGAGGCACAGATACGCAGTATTTT
>TRBV7-9|TRBJ2-1|TRBD2|.
CASSLFRGGSLNEQFF
TGTGCCAGCAGCTTATTCCGTGGCGGGAGCCTTAATGAGCAGTTCTTC
>TRBV6-5|TRBJ2-3|.|few
CASRLPVGGSSKGSADTQYF
TGTGCCAGCCGATTACCGGTTGGGGGATCCTCAAAGGGGTCCGCAGATACGCAGTATTTT
>TRBV6-1|TRBJ1-4|.|.
CASSEEQATNEKLFF
TGTGCCAGCAGTGAAGAGCAAGCAACTAATGAAAAACTGTTTTTT
>TRBV4-1|TRBJ2-7|.|.
CASSQDRAVGAASYNEQYF
TGCGCCAGCAGCCAAGATCGGGCGGTGGGGGCGGCCTCCTACAATGAGCAGTACTTC
>TRBV12-3/TRBV12-4|TRBJ2-7|TRBD2|.
CASSLATSVPYEQYF
TGTGCCAGCAGTTTAGCAACTAGCGTCCCCTACGAGCAGTACTTC
>TRBV12-3/TRBV12-4|TRBJ2-5|TRBD2|once
CASSVAGGVETQYF
TGTGCCAGCAGTGTAGCGGGAGGGGTGGAGACCCAGTACTTC
>TRBV3-1|TRBJ2-1|TRBD2|.
CASSQVGTRVNEQFF
TGTGCCAGCAGCCAAGTAGGGACTAGGGTCAATGAGCAGTTCTTC
>TRBV4-2|TRBJ2-7|.|few
CASSHTSGTGNYEQYF
TGTGCCAGCAGCCACACCTCCGGGACGGGGAACTACGAGCAGTACTTC
>TRBV5-1|TRBJ2-3|TRBD2|.
CASSPLAERTDTQYF
TGCGCCAGCAGCCCCCTAGCGGAACGCACAGATACGCAGTATTTT
>TRBV10-3|TRBJ1-2|TRBD1|once
CAINSGTGARNYGYTF
TGTGCCATCAACTCCGGGACAGGGGCGAGAAACTATGGCTACACCTTC
>TRBV2|TRBJ1-6|TRBD1|once
CAKQGEQEDSYNSPLHF
TGTGCCAAACAGGGGGAACAGGAGGACTCCTATAATTCACCCCTCCACTTT
>TRBV5-1|TRBJ2-1|TRBD2|.
CGSSLAMGLVSHNEQFF
TGCGGCAGCAGCTTGGCCATGGGACTAGTAAGCCACAATGAGCAGTTCTTC
>TRBV7-9|TRBJ2-7|TRBD1|.
CASSQPETGWHEQYF
TGTGCCAGCAGCCAACCCGAGACAGGGTGGCACGAGCAGTACTTC
>TRBV20-1|TRBJ2-3|TRBD1|.
CSARAGTGDTDTQYF
TGCAGTGCTAGAGCCGGGACAGGCGACACAGATACGCAGTATTTT
>TRBV6-6|TRBJ2-3|.|few
CASSYSRSDSTDTQYF
TGTGCCAGCAGTTACTCTCGGTCAGACAGCACAGATACGCAGTATTTT
>TRBV3-1|TRBJ2-7|TRBD2|.
CASRVGLAASYEQYF
TGTGCCAGCAGGGTCGGACTAGCGGCATCCTACGAGCAGTACTTC
>TRBV7-8|TRBJ2-5|TRBD2|few
CASSFSGLAGVGETQYF
TGTGCCAGCAGCTTCTCAGGACTAGCGGGAGTTGGGGAGACCCAGTACTTC
>TRBV7-2|TRBJ1-6|TRBD1|.
CASSLSPGGSPLHF
TGTGCCAGCAGCTTAAGCCCAGGGGGCTCACCCCTCCACTTT
>TRBV7-9|TRBJ2-3|.|.
CASSWGDASTDTQYF
TGTGCCAGCAGCTGGGGGGACGCCAGCACAGATACGCAGTATTTT
>TRBV20-1|TRBJ1-2|.|few
CSARPGNRDNYGYTF
TGCAGTGCTAGACCCGGAAACAGGGATAACTATGGCTACACCTTC
>TRBV6-1|TRBJ2-7|.|once
CASKSIQGSPKLDEQYF
TGTGCCAGCAAATCGATACAGGGTTCTCCCAAATTGGACGAGCAGTACTTC
>TRBV28|TRBJ2-5|TRBD2|few
CASRPRGGRQETQYF
TGTGCCAGCAGGCCCCGCGGGGGGCGTCAAGAGACCCAGTACTTC
>TRBV2|TRBJ1-1|.|few
CASSEEGSASTEAFF
TGTGCCAGCAGTGAAGAAGGGTCAGCGAGCACTGAAGCTTTCTTT
>TRBV20-1|TRBJ2-3|TRBD2|few
CSAVSGGRGDTQYF
TGCAGTGCTGTTAGCGGGGGCCGAGGAGATACGCAGTATTTT
>TRBV20-1|TRBJ2-3|TRBD2|.
CSASLAGGGTDTQYF
TGCAGTGCTAGCTTAGCGGGGGGCGGCACAGATACGCAGTATTTT
>TRBV25-1|TRBJ2-5|.|.
CASSSGRIGQYF
TGTGCCAGCAGTTCCGGCAGAATTGGGCAGTACTTC
>TRBV18|TRBJ2-1|TRBD2|few
CASFRAGVAPNEQFF
TGTGCCAGCTTTAGGGCGGGAGTTGCCCCCAATGAGCAGTTCTTC
>TRBV2|TRBJ1-1|.|.
CATLDEGTTEAFF
TGTGCCACTTTAGATGAGGGCACCACTGAAGCTTTCTTT
>TRBV10-1|TRBJ2-7|.|.
CASSEALGEGDEQYF
TGCGCCAGCAGTGAGGCTTTGGGGGAAGGCGACGAGCAGTACTTC
>TRBV29-1|TRBJ2-3|TRBD2|.
CSRPFPGRAADTQYF
TGCAGCAGACCCTTTCCCGGGAGGGCCGCAGATACGCAGTATTTT
>TRBV11-3|TRBJ2-5|.|.
CASSPRDDQETQYF
TGTGCCAGCAGCCCCCGGGACGACCAAGAGACCCAGTACTTC
>TRBV24-1|TRBJ2-1|.|few
CATSDAAGDEQFF
TGTGCCACCAGTGATGCTGCTGGGGATGAGCAGTTCTTC
>TRBV29-1|TRBJ2-1|.|.
CSVEVQSSYEQFF
TGCAGCGTTGAAGTACAGAGCTCCTACGAGCAGTTCTTC
>TRBV11-1|TRBJ2-1|.|once
CASSLYTGSYNEQFF
TGTGCCAGCAGCTTATATACAGGGAGCTACAATGAGCAGTTCTTC
>TRBV7-2|TRBJ1-3|.|.
CASSLEGLRDTIYF
TGTGCCAGCAGCTTAGAGGGGCTCAGGGACACCATATATTTT
>TRBV29-1|TRBJ2-3|TRBD2|many
CSVLAGGGTQYF
TGCAGCGTTCTAGCGGGAGGGGGTACGCAGTATTTT
>TRBV7-2|TRBJ2-1|.|many
CASSLAVGSQFF
TGTGCCAGCAGCTTAGCGGTGGGGTCGCAGTTCTTC
>TRBV7-9|TRBJ2-7|TRBD1|.
CASSSDRVGYEQYF
TGTGCCAGCAGCTCCGACAGGGTTGGGTACGAGCAGTACTTC
>TRBV20-1|TRBJ2-5|TRBD2|.
CSASGTSGDNEQYF
TGCAGTGCTTCCGGGACTAGCGGGGACAATGAGCAGTACTTC
>TRBV6-2/TRBV6-3|TRBJ2-7|TRBD1|few
CASSWDRAIRSSYEQYF
TGTGCCAGCAGTTGGGACAGGGCGATAAGAAGCTCCTACGAGCAGTACTTC
>TRBV20-1|TRBJ2-7|TRBD1|once
CSAQGAGEQYF
TGCAGTGCCCAGGGGGCAGGTGAGCAGTACTTC